The 31 T cell receptor beta chains presented below share a single source sample, sequenced in a study of T cells in Graves' hyperthyroidism and ophthalmopathy. Amplified regions were TCR beta CDR3 sequences from RNA transcripts. A set of HTBI primers served as the primers for a first-round RT-PCR of the TCR CDR3. TCRdb reprocessed the multiplex PCR reads via MiXCR and lists one record per CDR3 protein. The data hold roughly 420,000 distinct CDR3 sequences, with 15% to 19% observed a single time. Specimen: blood. These receptors all stem from a woman aged 18 to 35 with Graves' hyperthyroidism.

V usage is TRBV9 and J usage is TRBJ2-7; TRBD2 aligns across 9 bases. There are 14 residues in the CDR3. CDR1 is SGDLS, CDR2 YYNGEE, per germline. Trimming removed 4 bases from V and 3 bases from J; junction bases left unmatched: 5. CDR3 in amino acids: CASSTSSGSYEQYF. Here the CDR3 DNA reads TGTGCCAGCAGCACAAGTAGCGGGAGCTACGAGCAGTACTTC.

As to this clonotype: Relative to the germline gene, one junction end is altered; a read error may explain this. The chain recombines TRBV10-3 with TRBJ1-5; no clear D gene. The CDR3 consists of 16 residues. The germline V gene has CDR1 ENHRY and CDR2 SYGVKD. CDR3 sequence: CAISPRMDGGNQPQHF. CDR3 DNA: TGTGCCATCAGCCCCCGGATGGACGGAGGCAATCAACCCCAGCATTTT.

On this clonotype: A read error may be the cause here, since a much bigger clone is one base away. The rearrangement uses TRBV6-1 and TRBJ2-1, with 15 bases aligning to TRBD2. The CDR3 runs to 16 residues. V lost 7 bases to trimming and J lost 4 bases; unmatched junction nucleotides: 5. Germline V lookup: CDR1 MNHNS, CDR2 SASEGT. In DNA, the CDR3 is TGTGCCAGCAAGAGGACTAGCGGGGGGGAATACAATGAGCAGTTCTTC. Translated, it gives CASKRTSGGEYNEQFF.

This clonotype was seen at least ten times. The genes are TRBV12-3 or TRBV12-4 and TRBJ2-3; D gene uncertain. The CDR3 is made up of 14 amino acids. V gave up 5 bases and J gave up 2 bases, with 11 bases separating them. The CDR3 nucleotides read TGTGCCAGCAGTAGGGTCAGAGCCACAGATACGCAGTATTTT. Its protein product is CASSRVRATDTQYF.

This clonotype was picked up a small number of times. The V call is TRBV6-1, the J call TRBJ2-2, with D perhaps TRBD2 (6 bases). Germline CDR1 MNHNS, CDR2 SASEGT. The germline V and J ends were trimmed by 7 bases and 4 bases, with 16 bases remaining between them. The length of the CDR3 is 15 residues. In nucleotides, the CDR3 is TGTGCCAGCACCCGGGGGAGCCGGAGCACCGGGGAGCTGTTTTTT. Residues: CASTRGSRSTGELFF.

This clonotype was detected many times. The rearrangement joins TRBV7-3 to TRBJ2-1; 7 bases match TRBD2. Germline CDR1 SGHTA, CDR2 FQGTGA. CDR3 length equals 15 residues. Trimming at V came to 3 bases and at J to 1 base, leaving 3 bases not matched to a gene. The CDR3 region has the DNA TGTGCCAGCAGCTTCGGGGGAGGGTCCTACAATGAGCAGTTCTTC. It is translated as CASSFGGGSYNEQFF.

This clonotype was found many times. The V and J genes are TRBV2 and TRBJ2-5; 7 nucleotides align to TRBD1. V was clipped by 7 bases and J by 5 bases; unmatched bases: 10. Germline V gene data show CDR1 as SNHLY and CDR2 as FYNNEI. There are 14 residues in the CDR3. The CDR3 sequence: CASTKEGAWETQYF. For the CDR3, the DNA is TGTGCCAGCACCAAAGAGGGGGCCTGGGAGACCCAGTACTTC.

This clonotype has at least ten counts. CDR3 bases: TGTGCCAGCAGTTTATCACCCCTGGGGTACAATGAGCAGTTCTTC. Amino acids: CASSLSPLGYNEQFF. V and J are TRBV27 and TRBJ2-1; no clear D gene. This CDR3 region has 15 residues. Germline CDR1 MNHEY, CDR2 SMNVEV (reference sequence). V was trimmed by 0 bases and J by 4 bases, leaving 10 bases between them.

This clonotype was seen ten or more times. The CDR3 region has the DNA TGTGCCAGCAGATCAAAGGAGGGCAGGGACCCCTACAATGAGCAGTTCTTC. It is translated as CASRSKEGRDPYNEQFF. The chain carries TRBV7-9 and TRBJ2-1; D is possibly TRBD2 (6 bases). This CDR3 spans 17 amino acids. In germline, CDR1 is SEHNR, CDR2 FQNEAQ (reference sequence). V was cut by 6 bases and J by 2 bases, with 20 bases left in between.

The gene calls are TRBV28 and TRBJ2-4; 12 nucleotides align to TRBD2. This CDR3 spans 20 amino acids. Germline V CDR1 and CDR2: MDHEN, SYDVKM. V dropped 6 bases and J dropped 7; count of bases not matched to a gene: 22. This chain's CDR3 is CASRNTRGKLAGGRGNIQYF. The DNA for the CDR3 is TGTGCCAGCAGGAACACCAGGGGGAAACTAGCGGGAGGACGTGGCAACATTCAGTACTTC.

In this sample, this clonotype turned up many times. This chain links TRBV2 with TRBJ1-5; 8 bases agree with TRBD1. The length of the CDR3 is 15 residues. Germline trimming cut 1 base from V and 8 bases from J; bases unmatched to any gene: 7. Germline CDR1 SNHLY, CDR2 FYNNEI. In DNA form, the CDR3 reads TGTGCCAGCAGTGAAGAGGCAGGGGGCGTGGAGCCCCAGCATTTT. Residues: CASSEEAGGVEPQHF.

This clonotype was picked up many times. The CDR3 region has the DNA TGCAGTGCTAGGGGAGGGGAGTCTGCGTACGAGCAGTACTTC. It encodes CSARGGESAYEQYF. The chain uses TRBV20-1 and TRBJ2-7; 7 bases line up with TRBD2. V lost 3 bases and J lost 4; bases outside the gene matches: 9. The V gene's germline CDR1 is DFQATT and CDR2 SNEGSKA (reference sequence). This CDR3 contains 14 residues.

In its sample, this clonotype was seen many times. V usage is TRBV20-1 and J usage is TRBJ2-1; D is possibly TRBD2 (6 bases). The CDR3 has 14 amino acids. V shed 4 bases and J shed 3 bases, with 13 bases lying between them. The germline gives CDR1 DFQATT, CDR2 SNEGSKA (reference sequence). CDR3 sequence: CSAKPGTLYNEQFF. For the CDR3, the DNA is TGCAGTGCTAAGCCCGGGACTCTCTACAATGAGCAGTTCTTC.

This clonotype was seen repeatedly, ten times or more. V is TRBV6-1 and J is TRBJ2-4; D is unresolved. V was shortened by 2 bases and J by 9 bases, with 5 bases between the two germline ends. The CDR3 spans 11 residues. Germline-derived CDR1 and CDR2 are MNHNS and SASEGT. The CDR3 loop is CASSETPIQYF. CDR3 bases: TGTGCCAGCAGTGAAACCCCCATTCAGTACTTC.

A remark on this clonotype: A junction boundary mismatches the germline segment, possibly from a read error. The V call is TRBV11-2, the J call TRBJ2-6; D gene unclear. The germline V gene has CDR1 SGHAT and CDR2 FQNNGV. The CDR3 sequence is 12 residues long. The DNA for the CDR3 is TGTGTCAGCAGCCTCCAGCGTGACGTCCTGACTTTC. Its translation is CVSSLQRDVLTF.

This clonotype was seen a few times. The gene calls are TRBV20-1 and TRBJ1-6, with D perhaps matching TRBD1 (5 bases). The CDR3 is made up of 15 amino acids. Germline values: CDR1 DFQATT, CDR2 SNEGSKA (reference sequence). With 0 bases removed from V and 9 bases from J, the gap between germline ends came to 15 bases. CDR3: CSARDRQKRGSPLHF. CDR3 nucleotides: TGCAGTGCTAGAGATCGTCAAAAGAGGGGTTCACCCCTCCACTTT.

This clonotype was seen a few times. DNA for the CDR3: TGTGCCAGCAGCGAGGGACAGGGAGGCAATCAGCCCCAGCATTTT. Amino acids: CASSEGQGGNQPQHF. The chain is built from TRBV7-9 and TRBJ1-5; 9 bases fit TRBD1. The CDR3 length is 15 residues. V was pared by 5 bases and J by 2 bases, with 4 bases of the junction left unmatched. The germline V gene encodes CDR1 SEHNR and CDR2 FQNEAQ (reference sequence).

This clonotype was counted ten times or more. The V and J genes are TRBV6-2 or TRBV6-3 and TRBJ1-1, with TRBD1 identical over 7 bases. Germline CDR1 MNHEY, CDR2 SVGEGT. Losses at the gene ends were 7 bases for V and 1 base for J; bases not matched to a gene: 6. CDR3 length: 14 residues. The CDR3 region has the DNA TGTGCCAGCACTCGAAGACAGGGGAACACTGAAGCTTTCTTT. It is translated as CASTRRQGNTEAFF.

The J gene is TRBJ2-1, the V gene TRBV19; 9 nucleotides match TRBD2. V was clipped by 1 base and J by 9 bases; unmatched bases: 7. The CDR3 length is 15 residues. Germline V gene lookup returns CDR1 LNHDA and CDR2 SQIVND (reference sequence). The CDR3 spells CASSIVASGKGEQFF. The CDR3, as DNA: TGTGCCAGTAGTATAGTGGCTAGCGGGAAAGGTGAGCAGTTCTTC.

This clonotype showed up many times. The J gene is TRBJ2-1, the V gene TRBV20-1; TRBD1 matches at 10 bases. The CDR3 runs 13 residues. Per germline, CDR1 DFQATT and CDR2 SNEGSKA (reference sequence). V gave up 6 bases and J gave up 5 bases; unmatched junction bases: 4. The CDR3 sequence: CSASGTGDNEQFF. The CDR3, as DNA: TGCAGTGCATCCGGGACAGGGGACAATGAGCAGTTCTTC.

This chain links TRBV19 with TRBJ1-2; D unresolved. CDR1 is LNHDA, CDR2 SQIVND, per germline (reference sequence). Trimming shortened V by 3 bases and J by 2 bases, and 7 bases separated the two germline ends. The CDR3 contains 13 residues. CDR3 sequence: CASSIGKNYGYTF. The CDR3 bases are TGTGCCAGTAGTATCGGGAAAAACTATGGCTACACCTTC. Combining the CDR3 with reference TRBV19 and TRBJ1-2 gives the whole variable domain DGGITQSPKYLFRKEGQNVTLSCEQNLNHDAMYWYRQDPGQGLRLIYYSQIVNDFQKGDIAEGYSVSREKKESFPLTVTSAQKNPTAFYLCASSIGKNYGYTFGSGTRLTVV.

CDR3 DNA sequence: TGTGCCAGCAGCCCCGGGGGGGGATCCGGGACCCCTGGTTCAACTAATGAAAAACTGTTTTTT. This gives the protein CASSPGGGSGTPGSTNEKLFF. The V and J genes are TRBV7-9 and TRBJ1-4, with TRBD1 as a possible D gene (5 bases). Trimming took 5 bases from V and 0 from J, leaving 28 bases between them. The CDR3 runs to 21 residues. The V gene's germline CDR1 is SEHNR and CDR2 FQNEAQ (reference sequence).

The sample holds a few counts of this clonotype. The V call is TRBV15, the J call TRBJ1-1, with a possible D match to TRBD1 (6 bases). CDR1 is LNHNV, CDR2 YYDKDF, per germline (reference sequence). V lost 0 bases to trimming and J lost 5 bases, with 13 bases between them. This CDR3 spans 15 amino acids. The CDR3 reads CATSRDFGGRTEAFF. CDR3 bases: TGTGCCACCAGCAGAGATTTTGGGGGCAGGACTGAAGCTTTCTTT. The variable domain in full, with the rest retrieved from reference TRBV15 and TRBJ1-1, is DAMVIQNPRYQVTQFGKPVTLSCSQTLNHNVMYWYQQKSSQAPKLLFHYYDKDFNNEADTPDNFQSRRPNTSFCFLDIRSPGLGDTAMYLCATSRDFGGRTEAFFGQGTRLTVV.

This clonotype has a count of ten or more. The genes are TRBV20-1 and TRBJ2-5; D remains ambiguous. Germline V gene data show CDR1 as DFQATT and CDR2 as SNEGSKA (reference sequence). There are 13 residues in the CDR3. V lost 6 bases, J lost 5 bases, and 16 bases lay in between. The CDR3 sequence: CSAPLGGRETQYF. As DNA, the CDR3 is TGCAGTGCACCGCTAGGCGGCCGGGAGACCCAGTACTTC.

The V and J genes are TRBV10-3 and TRBJ1-1, with 7 positions matching TRBD1. Unmatched junction bases numbered 11, after V lost 3 bases and J lost 4 bases. The germline V gene encodes CDR1 ENHRY and CDR2 SYGVKD. The CDR3 runs 16 residues. CDR3 in amino acids: CAISEIGMQGGTEAFF. DNA of the CDR3: TGTGCCATCAGTGAAATAGGCATGCAGGGGGGCACTGAAGCTTTCTTT.

V and J are TRBV9 and TRBJ1-6; no firm D call. The CDR3 sequence is 13 residues long. The V end lost 2 bases, the J end lost 8 bases, and 8 bases lay between the germline ends. The V gene's germline CDR1 is SGDLS and CDR2 YYNGEE. CDR3 sequence reads: CASSVNSYSPLHF. The CDR3 DNA reads TGTGCCAGCAGCGTTAACAGTTATTCACCCCTCCACTTT.

This clonotype has a count of ten or more. V usage is TRBV4-1 and J usage is TRBJ2-6; weak D call: TRBD1 (6 bases). The CDR3 spans 19 residues. Per germline, CDR1 MGHRA and CDR2 YSYEKL. The V and J ends lost 4 bases and 0 bases respectively, with 19 bases between them. CDR3 coding DNA: TGCGCCAGCAGCCCCCATTTGCTCGGACAGACCTCTGGGGCCAACGTCCTGACTTTC. Protein sequence: CASSPHLLGQTSGANVLTF.

The chain joins TRBV20-1 to TRBJ1-1; D not certain. V was pared by 6 bases and J by 1 base, with 12 bases between. Germline assignment: CDR1 DFQATT and CDR2 SNEGSKA (reference sequence). The CDR3 sequence is 13 residues long. CDR3 DNA sequence: TGCAGTGCGTTTGAGTTGGGGAACACTGAAGCTTTCTTT. This translates into CSAFELGNTEAFF.

There are many counts of this clonotype. This chain uses TRBV9 with TRBJ1-1, with D unresolved. This CDR3 has 16 amino acids. Germline assignment: CDR1 SGDLS and CDR2 YYNGEE. The V end lost 0 bases, the J end lost 2 bases, and 14 bases lay between the germline ends. DNA of the CDR3: TGTGCCAGCAGCGTAGGACACACGAAGATTAACACTGAAGCTTTCTTT. Amino acid sequence: CASSVGHTKINTEAFF.

CDR3 sequence (DNA): TGTGCCGAGCCAGTAGGTGGGGGACTAGCGGGAGTGACCGAGCAGTACTTC. Translated, it gives CAEPVGGGLAGVTEQYF. The chain uses TRBV12-3 or TRBV12-4 and TRBJ2-7, with 14 bases lining up with TRBD2. This CDR3 has 17 residues. The junction had 18 bases not matched to a gene; V was cut back by 11 bases and J by 6 bases.

The rearrangement uses TRBV7-9 and TRBJ1-1; 8 bases match TRBD1. The germline gives CDR1 SEHNR, CDR2 FQNEAQ (reference sequence). The CDR3 has 15 amino acids. V shed 3 bases and J 0 bases; nucleotides not matched to a gene: 3. Here the CDR3 reads CASSLRQGLNTEAFF. In DNA, the CDR3 is TGTGCCAGCAGCTTGAGACAGGGGCTGAACACTGAAGCTTTCTTT. The full variable domain, with the rest looked up from reference TRBV7-9 and TRBJ1-1, is DTGVSQNPRHKITKRGQNVTFRCDPISEHNRLYWYRQTLGQGPEFLTYFQNEAQLEKSRLLSDRFSAERPKGSFSTLEIQRTEQGDSAMYLCASSLRQGLNTEAFFGQGTRLTVV.